This is a list of T cell receptor beta chains from one sample in a study of shared T cell receptors in the human thymus. The data were produced by immunoSEQ multiplex PCR, yet TCRdb's version contains in-frame clones alone and is incomplete. The data show about 710,000 clones, over 75% seen once. These sequences were also reported in another study, on human thymus T cells.

The material sequenced was thymocytes. These receptors came from a boy younger than two with a congenital heart defect. The CDR3 runs from the conserved cysteine through the conserved F or W. The D gene is left open where the match is weak. Some rows mark clone size as missing; the rest say once, few, many or name a class of expanded clone.

v_call	j_call	clone_size	d_call	cdr3_aa	cdr3_nt
TRBV28	TRBJ1-1	NA	TRBD1	CASSFNHNRGRTEAFF	TGTGCCAGCAGTTTCAATCACAACAGGGGGCGCACTGAAGCTTTCTTT
TRBV4-2	TRBJ1-4	NA	TRBD1	CASSHKGQGRTNEKLFF	TGTGCCAGCAGCCATAAAGGACAGGGTCGAACTAATGAAAAACTGTTTTTT
TRBV21-1	TRBJ2-1	NA	NA	CASSKRRGTGDYNEQFF	TGTGCCAGCAGCAAACGGCGGGGGACAGGGGACTACAATGAGCAGTTCTTC
TRBV6-6	TRBJ2-3	NA	TRBD1	CASSHRDRKSTDTQYF	TGTGCCAGCAGCCACAGGGACAGAAAATCCACAGATACGCAGTATTTT
TRBV2	TRBJ2-5	NA	TRBD2	CASSPMGTSGGTKETQYF	TGTGCCAGCAGTCCTATGGGGACTAGCGGGGGAACCAAAGAGACCCAGTACTTC
TRBV28	TRBJ2-7	NA	NA	CASTFDSGGPSSYEQYF	TGTGCCAGCACTTTTGATTCAGGGGGGCCGAGCTCCTACGAGCAGTACTTC
TRBV4-3	TRBJ1-1	NA	NA	CASSPRSPDSVTEAFF	TGCGCCAGCAGTCCAAGGTCCCCGGACAGCGTCACTGAAGCTTTCTTT
TRBV28	TRBJ2-5	once	NA	CASSFAAYQETQYF	TGTGCCAGCAGTTTTGCGGCATACCAAGAGACCCAGTACTTC
TRBV20-1	TRBJ1-1	few	NA	CSPWNTEAFF	TGCAGTCCCTGGAACACTGAAGCTTTCTTT
TRBV6-6	TRBJ1-5	NA	NA	CASRGRANSNQPQHF	TGTGCCAGCAGGGGCAGGGCAAATAGCAATCAGCCCCAGCATTTT
TRBV2	TRBJ1-5	NA	NA	CASSSRGNQPQHF	TGTGCCAGCAGTTCGAGGGGCAATCAGCCCCAGCATTTT
TRBV28	TRBJ1-6	NA	TRBD1	CASSFRTGVSPLHF	TGTGCCAGCAGTTTTAGGACAGGGGTTTCACCCCTCCACTTT
TRBV18	TRBJ2-1	NA	NA	CASSPSNSGVRAYNEQFF	TGTGCCAGCTCACCATCAAACTCAGGGGTCAGGGCCTACAATGAGCAGTTCTTC
TRBV7-9	TRBJ2-7	NA	NA	CASSLGGDCIEQYF	TGTGCCAGCAGCTTAGGAGGGGACTGTATAGAGCAGTACTTC
TRBV9	TRBJ2-3	few	NA	CASSVEGLADTQYF	TGTGCCAGCAGCGTGGAGGGATTAGCAGATACGCAGTATTTT
TRBV15	TRBJ1-3	NA	NA	CATSRDEFRQESRRATGNTIYF	TGTGCCACCAGCAGAGATGAGTTCCGACAGGAATCGCGTCGGGCGACTGGAAACACCATATATTTT
TRBV14	TRBJ1-1	NA	TRBD1	CASSQGDRGNTEAFF	TGTGCCAGCAGCCAAGGGGACAGGGGGAACACTGAAGCTTTCTTT
TRBV28	TRBJ1-5	NA	NA	CASSLSRGTDYSNQPQHF	TGTGCCAGCAGTTTATCTCGGGGGACGGATTATAGCAATCAGCCCCAGCATTTT
TRBV28	TRBJ2-6	NA	TRBD1	CASSGTGDSGANVLTF	TGTGCCAGTTCGGGGACAGGGGACTCTGGGGCCAACGTCCTGACTTTC
TRBV27	TRBJ2-3	NA	TRBD2	CATFPNEERGADSRTDTQYF	TGTGCCACCTTCCCGAATGAGGAGCGGGGGGCCGACTCCCGCACAGATACGCAGTATTTT
TRBV27	TRBJ2-3	few	NA	CASSLVTLDRFSTDTQYF	TGTGCCAGCAGTCTCGTCACCCTCGACAGGTTTAGCACAGATACGCAGTATTTT
TRBV27	TRBJ2-5	NA	TRBD2	CASSFSGAGGKETQYF	TGTGCCAGCAGTTTTAGTGGAGCGGGGGGCAAAGAGACCCAGTACTTC
TRBV18	TRBJ2-5	few	NA	CASSPKNTSLQETQYF	TGTGCCAGCTCACCCAAAAATACTTCCCTCCAAGAGACCCAGTACTTC
TRBV6-1	TRBJ1-4	NA	NA	CASSGNDRFANEKLFF	TGTGCCAGCAGTGGGAATGACAGGTTCGCTAATGAAAAACTGTTTTTT
TRBV5-3	TRBJ2-4	NA	NA	CARSLVDRVGGNIQYF	TGTGCCAGAAGCTTAGTGGACAGGGTGGGGGGGAACATTCAGTACTTC
TRBV15	TRBJ2-5	NA	NA	CATSREPGDGETQYF	TGTGCCACCAGCAGAGAACCGGGGGACGGAGAGACCCAGTACTTC
TRBV6-5	TRBJ2-3	NA	TRBD2	CASSYLREGTDTQYF	TGTGCCAGCAGTTACCTGCGGGAGGGCACAGATACGCAGTATTTT
TRBV10-3	TRBJ2-1	NA	TRBD2	CAISESVDGRGTFF	TGTGCCATCAGTGAAAGTGTGGATGGGCGGGGGACGTTCTTC
TRBV19	TRBJ2-7	NA	NA	CASQPSRGYEQYF	TGTGCCAGCCAACCCTCTCGGGGATACGAGCAGTACTTC
TRBV6-5	TRBJ1-2	NA	TRBD1	CASRDRTANYGYTF	TGTGCCAGCAGGGACAGGACAGCTAACTATGGCTACACCTTC
TRBV5-4	TRBJ1-1	NA	NA	CASSLYREGHLGWAFF	TGTGCCAGCAGCCTCTACAGGGAGGGGCACCTGGGCTGGGCTTTCTTT
TRBV14	TRBJ2-1	few	NA	CASSQEPGEPHGENGQFF	TGTGCCAGCAGCCAAGAACCGGGCGAACCTCACGGGGAGAATGGGCAGTTCTTC
TRBV5-6	TRBJ1-3	NA	NA	CASSLDTASGNTIYF	TGTGCCAGCAGCTTGGATACTGCCTCTGGAAACACCATATATTTT
TRBV10-3	TRBJ2-5	NA	TRBD1	CAISLDREETQYF	TGTGCCATCAGTCTTGACAGGGAAGAGACCCAGTACTTC
TRBV19	TRBJ1-5	NA	NA	CASSTRTEHSNQPQHF	TGTGCCAGTAGTACTCGGACAGAGCATAGCAATCAGCCCCAGCATTTT
TRBV12-5	TRBJ1-6	NA	NA	CASGLEASTRDSPLHF	TGTGCTAGTGGTTTGGAAGCCTCCACCCGGGATTCACCCCTCCACTTT
TRBV27	TRBJ2-1	NA	NA	CASRLGGSTYNEQFF	TGTGCCAGCAGACTAGGAGGGAGCACCTACAATGAGCAGTTCTTC
TRBV7-6	TRBJ2-1	NA	TRBD2	CASSLLGRGSYNEQFF	TGTGCCAGCAGCTTGCTCGGGCGGGGGAGTTACAATGAGCAGTTCTTC
TRBV7-8	TRBJ2-7	once	NA	CASSSLGHLEQYF	TGTGCCAGCAGCTCATTGGGACATCTCGAGCAGTACTTC
TRBV29-1	TRBJ1-4	NA	TRBD1	CSALWDREAEGEKLFF	TGCAGCGCCCTGTGGGACAGGGAGGCGGAGGGTGAAAAACTGTTTTTT
TRBV28	TRBJ2-3	NA	TRBD1	CASNPGQSNTDTQYF	TGTGCCAGCAATCCGGGACAGAGCAACACAGATACGCAGTATTTT
TRBV23-1	TRBJ2-1	NA	TRBD1	CASSQPQQGNYYNEQFF	TGCGCCAGCAGTCAACCTCAACAGGGGAACTACTACAATGAGCAGTTCTTC
TRBV19	TRBJ1-1	NA	TRBD1	CASGTENTEAFF	TGTGCCAGTGGGACAGAGAACACTGAAGCTTTCTTT
TRBV27	TRBJ1-1	NA	TRBD1	CASSLSGQGLRNTEAFF	TGTGCCAGCAGTTTATCCGGACAGGGTTTAAGGAACACTGAAGCTTTCTTT
TRBV5-6	TRBJ2-4	NA	NA	CASWKRFEWRAKNIQYF	TGTGCCAGCTGGAAGAGGTTTGAGTGGAGAGCCAAAAACATTCAGTACTTC
TRBV28	TRBJ1-1	NA	NA	CASSPRGRNTEAFF	TGTGCCAGCAGTCCCCGGGGTCGGAACACTGAAGCTTTCTTT
TRBV4-3	TRBJ2-7	NA	TRBD2	CASSQALAGAPYEQYF	TGCGCCAGCAGCCAAGCACTAGCGGGTGCACCCTACGAGCAGTACTTC
TRBV9	TRBJ2-7	NA	NA	CASSVGSGGSYEQYF	TGTGCCAGCAGCGTAGGGTCTGGAGGCTCCTACGAGCAGTACTTC
TRBV15	TRBJ1-2	NA	NA	CATSRDTTGTYGYTF	TGTGCCACCAGCAGGGATACGACAGGAACCTATGGCTACACCTTC
TRBV4-1	TRBJ2-7	NA	TRBD2	CASSQGTSGKQYEQYF	TGCGCCAGCAGCCAAGGGACTAGCGGGAAACAATACGAGCAGTACTTC
TRBV5-1	TRBJ1-2	NA	TRBD1	CASSLGSGTGGSSDTF	TGCGCCAGCAGCTTGGGGTCAGGGACAGGGGGGTCTTCCGACACCTTC